This T cell receptor (beta chain) was obtained from a study of blood T cell repertoires in COVID-19. There are 18 residues in the CDR3. Clones were read by immunoSEQ multiplex PCR, and TCRdb kept only the in-frame ones, dropping some. The sample has nearly 200,000 clones; just under 85% are singletons. This chain uses TRBV21-1 with TRBJ1-5. TRBV21-1 is recorded as a pseudogene. Sequenced sample: peripheral blood. The TCR originated in a man aged 60 to 75 with COVID-19, enrolled during active disease. The CDR3 protein is CASSKAPEAVPTNQPQHF. For the CDR3, the DNA is TGTGCCAGCAGCAAGGCCCCTGAGGCGGTCCCCACGAATCAGCCCCAGCATTTT.